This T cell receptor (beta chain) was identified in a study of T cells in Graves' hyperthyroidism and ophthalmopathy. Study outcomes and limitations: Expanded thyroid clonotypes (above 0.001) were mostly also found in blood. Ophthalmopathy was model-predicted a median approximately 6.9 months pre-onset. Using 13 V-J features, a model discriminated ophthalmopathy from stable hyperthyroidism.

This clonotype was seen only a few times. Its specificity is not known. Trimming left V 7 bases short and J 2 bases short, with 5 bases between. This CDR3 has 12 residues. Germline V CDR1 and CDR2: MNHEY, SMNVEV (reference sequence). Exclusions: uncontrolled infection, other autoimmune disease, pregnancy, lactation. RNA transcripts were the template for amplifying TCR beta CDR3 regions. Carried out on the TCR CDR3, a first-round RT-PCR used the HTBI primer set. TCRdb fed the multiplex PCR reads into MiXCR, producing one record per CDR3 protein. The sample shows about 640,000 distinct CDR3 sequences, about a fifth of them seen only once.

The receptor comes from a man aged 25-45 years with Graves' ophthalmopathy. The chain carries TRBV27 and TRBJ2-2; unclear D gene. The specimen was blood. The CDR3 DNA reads TGTGCCAGCAACCACAACACCGGGGAGCTGTTTTTT. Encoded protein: CASNHNTGELFF.